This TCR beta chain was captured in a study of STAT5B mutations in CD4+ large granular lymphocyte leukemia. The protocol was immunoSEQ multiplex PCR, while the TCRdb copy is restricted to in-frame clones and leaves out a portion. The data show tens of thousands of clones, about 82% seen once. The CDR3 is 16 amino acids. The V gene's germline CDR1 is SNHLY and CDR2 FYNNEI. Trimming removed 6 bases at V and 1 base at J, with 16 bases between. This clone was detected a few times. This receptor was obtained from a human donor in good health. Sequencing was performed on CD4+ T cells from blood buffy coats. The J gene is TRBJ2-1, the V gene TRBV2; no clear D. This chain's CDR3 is CASRVPSAESYNEQFF. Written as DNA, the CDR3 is TGTGCCAGCAGAGTCCCCTCGGCAGAGTCCTACAATGAGCAGTTCTTC.